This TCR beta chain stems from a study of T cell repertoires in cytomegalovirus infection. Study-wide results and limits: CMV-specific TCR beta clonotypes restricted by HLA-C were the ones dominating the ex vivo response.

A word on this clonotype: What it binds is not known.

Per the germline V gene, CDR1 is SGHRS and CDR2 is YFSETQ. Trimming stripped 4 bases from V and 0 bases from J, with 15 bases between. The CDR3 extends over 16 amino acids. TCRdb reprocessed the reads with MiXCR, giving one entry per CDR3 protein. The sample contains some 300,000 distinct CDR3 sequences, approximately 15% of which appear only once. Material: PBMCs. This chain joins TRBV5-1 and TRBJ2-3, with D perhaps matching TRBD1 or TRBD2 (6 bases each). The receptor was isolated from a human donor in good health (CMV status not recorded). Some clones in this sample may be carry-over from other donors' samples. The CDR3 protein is CASSALQGTSTDTQYF. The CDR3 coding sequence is TGCGCCAGCAGCGCTCTGCAGGGGACTAGCACAGATACGCAGTATTTT.